This record covers a single TCR beta chain. What it binds is not known. This sample is part of a study of shared clonotypes between healthy human individuals. Study results and limitations: Rarefaction exposed incomplete sorted-subset sequencing despite large depth. The naive CD4 repertoires of a few donors were compared, and roughly 5% of clonotypes were shared.

Clones were read by immunoSEQ multiplex PCR, and TCRdb kept only the in-frame ones, dropping some. The sample carries millions of clones, less than 95% recorded once. Naive CD8 cells, CD45RO-negative and positively selected for CCR7, excluded terminally differentiated effector memory CD45RA+ cells. The V end lost 3 bases, the J end lost 0 bases, and 6 bases lay between the germline ends. This CDR3 region has 14 residues. CDR1 SGHAT and CDR2 FQNNGV come from the germline V gene. The clonotype comes from a man aged 18-30 years in good health. The sequenced sample consisted of naive CD8+ T cells sorted from blood. The chain recombines TRBV11-2 with TRBJ1-5; D is uncertain. Written as DNA, the CDR3 is TGTGCCAGCAGCTTCGGTGATAGCAATCAGCCCCAGCATTTT. Residues: CASSFGDSNQPQHF.